This TCR beta chain was recorded in a study of T cell responses to AZD1222 COVID-19 vaccine. On this clone: Its antigen is undetermined.

Study results and caveats: With two AZD1222 doses given, Spike-specific TCR breadth and depth both rose. The sample set comprised mostly white British donors with more females, and clonal diversity was possibly underestimated.

TCRdb's table, derived via immunoSEQ multiplex PCR, lists solely in-frame clones and lacks some. The sample shows around 180,000 clones, approximately 94% of them seen only once. Looked up from germline, CDR1 is LNHDA and CDR2 is SQIVND (reference sequence). CDR3 size: 14 residues. Trimming cost V 7 bases and J 0 bases, with 10 bases left between them. The source is an adult who received the AZD1222 COVID-19 vaccine. The sample was peripheral blood, taken 28 days after the second AZD1222 dose. The rearrangement joins TRBV19 to TRBJ2-1; no reliable D call. In nucleotides, the CDR3 is TGTGCCAGTACCCTTGGTAGCTCCTACAATGAGCAGTTCTTC. Translating it yields CASTLGSSYNEQFF.